The rows below give T cell receptor beta chains drawn from one sample of a study of OX40 agonist ivuxolimab in advanced cancers. Produced via immunoSEQ multiplex PCR; TCRdb's table is partial and in-frame only. The data show about 69,000 clones, roughly 87% seen once. The specimen was CD4+ or CD8+ T cells sorted from blood, collected in a trial of the OX40 agonist ivuxolimab. The receptor set was obtained from an adult with an advanced solid tumor such as melanoma, head and neck, liver or kidney cancer. Both conserved end residues are part of each CDR3. D genes are given only for firm matches. Expanded clones are given a class, and other clones once, few, many or no size at all.

v_gene: TRBV9; j_gene: TRBJ1-1; d_gene: -; abundance: -; CDR3aa: CASSVAMMNTEAFF; CDR3nt: TGTGCCAGCAGCGTAGCTATGATGAACACTGAAGCTTTCTTT
v_gene: TRBV2; j_gene: TRBJ2-2; d_gene: -; abundance: once; CDR3aa: CASSEYGLAGELFF; CDR3nt: TGTGCCAGCAGTGAATATGGGCTCGCCGGGGAGCTGTTTTTT
v_gene: TRBV19; j_gene: TRBJ1-2; d_gene: TRBD1; abundance: -; CDR3aa: CASSRPGQGEIYGYTF; CDR3nt: TGTGCCAGCTCTCGACCGGGACAGGGCGAAATCTATGGCTACACCTTC
v_gene: TRBV18; j_gene: TRBJ2-3; d_gene: TRBD1; abundance: -; CDR3aa: CASSPPTPGQGSPDTQYF; CDR3nt: TGTGCCAGCTCACCACCGACTCCAGGACAGGGTTCTCCAGATACGCAGTATTTT
v_gene: TRBV7-9; j_gene: TRBJ2-1; d_gene: TRBD2; abundance: -; CDR3aa: CASSSSHRLAGGRGYEQFF; CDR3nt: TGTGCCAGCAGCTCGTCCCATCGACTAGCGGGGGGTAGAGGGTATGAGCAGTTCTTC
v_gene: TRBV19; j_gene: TRBJ2-7; d_gene: TRBD1; abundance: once; CDR3aa: CASSIDKTGSSYEQYF; CDR3nt: TGTGCCAGTAGTATAGACAAGACAGGGAGCTCCTACGAGCAGTACTTC
v_gene: TRBV7-9; j_gene: TRBJ2-2; d_gene: -; abundance: -; CDR3aa: CASSPIAVLTGELFF; CDR3nt: TGTGCCAGCAGCCCCATAGCGGTCTTAACCGGGGAGCTGTTTTTT
v_gene: TRBV6-5; j_gene: TRBJ1-2; d_gene: TRBD1; abundance: -; CDR3aa: CASSYSFGRGQVGYTF; CDR3nt: TGTGCCAGCAGTTACTCATTCGGCAGGGGGCAAGTTGGCTACACCTTC
v_gene: TRBV27; j_gene: TRBJ1-1; d_gene: TRBD1; abundance: -; CDR3aa: CASSIDRDTEAFF; CDR3nt: TGTGCCAGCAGTATAGACAGGGACACTGAAGCTTTCTTT
v_gene: TRBV5-5; j_gene: TRBJ1-1; d_gene: -; abundance: -; CDR3aa: CASSLVGSLGTEAFF; CDR3nt: TGTGCCAGCAGCTTGGTTGGCAGCTTAGGAACTGAAGCTTTCTTT
v_gene: TRBV7-9; j_gene: TRBJ1-3; d_gene: -; abundance: once; CDR3aa: CASSLAQSSGNTIYF; CDR3nt: TGTGCCAGCAGCTTAGCGCAGAGCTCTGGAAACACCATATATTTT
v_gene: TRBV5-5; j_gene: TRBJ2-7; d_gene: TRBD1; abundance: -; CDR3aa: CASSRPGTGEREQYF; CDR3nt: TGTGCCAGCAGCCGTCCCGGGACAGGGGAGAGGGAGCAGTACTTC
v_gene: TRBV5-1; j_gene: TRBJ1-1; d_gene: TRBD1; abundance: -; CDR3aa: CASTSRGVNTEAFF; CDR3nt: TGCGCCAGCACCTCCAGGGGGGTGAACACTGAAGCTTTCTTT
v_gene: TRBV11-1; j_gene: TRBJ1-1; d_gene: -; abundance: -; CDR3aa: CASSFARGNTEAFF; CDR3nt: TGTGCCAGCAGCTTTGCGAGGGGGAACACTGAAGCTTTCTTT
v_gene: TRBV7-2; j_gene: TRBJ1-1; d_gene: -; abundance: -; CDR3aa: CASSSKGMNTEAFF; CDR3nt: TGTGCCAGCAGCTCCAAGGGAATGAACACTGAAGCTTTCTTT
v_gene: TRBV18; j_gene: TRBJ2-3; d_gene: -; abundance: -; CDR3aa: CASSTSRGDTQYF; CDR3nt: TGTGCCAGCTCAACTAGCAGGGGAGATACGCAGTATTTT
v_gene: TRBV5-1; j_gene: TRBJ2-3; d_gene: -; abundance: -; CDR3aa: CASSRYTSTDTQYF; CDR3nt: TGCGCCAGCAGCCGCTACACGAGCACAGATACGCAGTATTTT
v_gene: TRBV7-9; j_gene: TRBJ1-5; d_gene: -; abundance: -; CDR3aa: CASSLSWGSNQPQHF; CDR3nt: TGTGCCAGCAGCTTATCTTGGGGGAGCAATCAGCCCCAGCATTTT
v_gene: TRBV5-1; j_gene: TRBJ2-7; d_gene: TRBD2; abundance: -; CDR3aa: CASSPTAGGSYEQYF; CDR3nt: TGCGCCAGCAGCCCCACGGCGGGAGGGTCCTACGAGCAGTACTTC
v_gene: TRBV28; j_gene: TRBJ2-7; d_gene: TRBD2; abundance: once; CDR3aa: CASSTLGRGGNEQYF; CDR3nt: TGTGCCAGCAGCACTTTAGGGAGGGGTGGTAACGAGCAGTACTTC
v_gene: TRBV30; j_gene: TRBJ1-4; d_gene: -; abundance: -; CDR3aa: CAWTNRNNEKLFF; CDR3nt: TGTGCCTGGACTAACAGGAACAATGAAAAACTGTTTTTT
v_gene: TRBV13; j_gene: TRBJ2-7; d_gene: -; abundance: -; CDR3aa: CASSLNAPDGPTYEQYF; CDR3nt: TGTGCCAGCAGCTTAAACGCCCCTGACGGACCGACCTACGAGCAGTACTTC
v_gene: TRBV7-9; j_gene: TRBJ2-1; d_gene: TRBD1; abundance: -; CDR3aa: CASSAGQGSYNEQFF; CDR3nt: TGTGCCAGCAGCGCGGGACAGGGGTCCTACAATGAGCAGTTCTTC
v_gene: TRBV19; j_gene: TRBJ1-5; d_gene: TRBD1; abundance: -; CDR3aa: CASSEDRANNQPQHF; CDR3nt: TGTGCCAGTAGCGAGGACAGGGCCAACAATCAGCCCCAGCATTTT
v_gene: TRBV6-5; j_gene: TRBJ1-2; d_gene: -; abundance: once; CDR3aa: CASRLTGSSGYTF; CDR3nt: TGTGCCAGCAGATTGACAGGTTCGAGTGGCTACACCTTC
v_gene: TRBV28; j_gene: TRBJ1-2; d_gene: -; abundance: -; CDR3aa: CASSSAAQGSDGYTF; CDR3nt: TGTGCCAGCAGTTCGGCTGCGCAGGGTTCGGATGGCTACACCTTC
v_gene: TRBV18; j_gene: TRBJ1-2; d_gene: -; abundance: -; CDR3aa: CASSAGTRLNYGYTF; CDR3nt: TGTGCCAGCTCAGCCGGGACAAGGCTTAACTATGGCTACACCTTC
v_gene: TRBV30; j_gene: TRBJ2-7; d_gene: TRBD2; abundance: -; CDR3aa: CAWALAGGSPYEQYF; CDR3nt: TGTGCCTGGGCTCTAGCGGGGGGCTCGCCCTACGAGCAGTACTTC
v_gene: TRBV7-9; j_gene: TRBJ2-1; d_gene: -; abundance: -; CDR3aa: CASSKDYTPNNEQFF; CDR3nt: TGTGCCAGCAGCAAGGACTACACCCCCAACAATGAGCAGTTCTTC
v_gene: TRBV5-5; j_gene: TRBJ2-3; d_gene: -; abundance: -; CDR3aa: CASRLVDTQYF; CDR3nt: TGTGCCAGCAGACTCGTAGATACGCAGTATTTT
v_gene: TRBV7-9; j_gene: TRBJ1-6; d_gene: -; abundance: -; CDR3aa: CASSSTGGGPVESPLHF; CDR3nt: TGTGCCAGCAGCTCTACGGGGGGCGGACCGGTTGAATCACCCCTCCACTTT
v_gene: TRBV2; j_gene: TRBJ2-1; d_gene: TRBD1; abundance: -; CDR3aa: CASSPGQGFYNEQFF; CDR3nt: TGTGCCAGCAGTCCGGGACAGGGTTTCTACAATGAGCAGTTCTTC
v_gene: TRBV7-2; j_gene: TRBJ2-5; d_gene: TRBD2; abundance: -; CDR3aa: CASSLGTSPGETQYF; CDR3nt: TGTGCCAGCAGCTTAGGGACTAGTCCCGGAGAGACCCAGTACTTC
v_gene: TRBV6-5; j_gene: TRBJ2-3; d_gene: -; abundance: -; CDR3aa: CASSYGRGATDTQYF; CDR3nt: TGTGCCAGCAGTTACGGTCGGGGAGCCACGGATACGCAGTATTTT
v_gene: TRBV6-6; j_gene: TRBJ1-4; d_gene: -; abundance: once; CDR3aa: CASTSTNEKLFF; CDR3nt: TGTGCCAGCACATCGACAAACGAAAAACTGTTTTTT
v_gene: TRBV13; j_gene: TRBJ2-7; d_gene: TRBD1; abundance: -; CDR3aa: CASSSDRGATYEQYF; CDR3nt: TGTGCCAGCAGCTCCGACAGGGGGGCCACCTACGAGCAGTACTTC
v_gene: TRBV2; j_gene: TRBJ1-2; d_gene: TRBD1; abundance: -; CDR3aa: CASTPTGGAEGYTF; CDR3nt: TGTGCCAGCACCCCGACAGGGGGCGCGGAGGGCTACACCTTC
v_gene: TRBV19; j_gene: TRBJ1-4; d_gene: -; abundance: -; CDR3aa: CASSTLGEKLFF; CDR3nt: TGTGCCAGTAGTACTCTGGGTGAAAAACTGTTTTTT
v_gene: TRBV28; j_gene: TRBJ1-6; d_gene: TRBD1; abundance: -; CDR3aa: CASSIQQGVGSPLHF; CDR3nt: TGTGCCAGCAGTATTCAACAGGGGGTGGGATCACCCCTCCACTTT
v_gene: TRBV25-1; j_gene: TRBJ2-7; d_gene: -; abundance: -; CDR3aa: CASSGTFYEQYF; CDR3nt: TGTGCCAGCAGCGGGACTTTCTACGAGCAGTACTTC
v_gene: TRBV4-1; j_gene: TRBJ1-5; d_gene: TRBD1; abundance: -; CDR3aa: CASSQVTGGNQPQHF; CDR3nt: TGCGCCAGCAGCCAAGTCACAGGGGGGAATCAGCCCCAGCATTTT
v_gene: TRBV6-5; j_gene: TRBJ1-2; d_gene: TRBD1; abundance: -; CDR3aa: CASSFRGPLGSYGYTF; CDR3nt: TGTGCCAGCAGTTTCAGGGGGCCCCTTGGATCTTACGGCTACACCTTC
v_gene: TRBV18; j_gene: TRBJ1-3; d_gene: -; abundance: -; CDR3aa: CASSPGDGYSGNTIYF; CDR3nt: TGTGCCAGCTCACCAGGGGACGGCTACTCTGGAAACACCATATATTTT
v_gene: TRBV10-2; j_gene: TRBJ2-4; d_gene: TRBD1; abundance: -; CDR3aa: CASSEGGTGGGGPKNIQYF; CDR3nt: TGCGCCAGCAGTGAAGGTGGGACAGGGGGCGGGGGACCCAAAAACATTCAGTACTTC
v_gene: TRBV5-4; j_gene: TRBJ2-7; d_gene: -; abundance: -; CDR3aa: CASSFGGEVYGQYF; CDR3nt: TGTGCCAGCAGCTTCGGGGGCGAGGTCTACGGGCAGTACTTC
v_gene: TRBV25-1; j_gene: TRBJ2-2; d_gene: TRBD1; abundance: -; CDR3aa: CASSWAGGSGELFF; CDR3nt: TGTGCCAGCAGTTGGGCAGGGGGCTCCGGGGAGCTGTTTTTT
v_gene: TRBV5-1; j_gene: TRBJ2-7; d_gene: -; abundance: -; CDR3aa: CASSLVGELTEQYF; CDR3nt: TGCGCCAGCAGCTTGGTGGGGGAGCTTACCGAGCAGTACTTC
v_gene: TRBV6-5; j_gene: TRBJ2-5; d_gene: -; abundance: -; CDR3aa: CASSLQGRYQGTQYF; CDR3nt: TGTGCCAGCAGTCTCCAAGGACGGTATCAAGGGACCCAGTACTTC
v_gene: TRBV6-5; j_gene: TRBJ1-6; d_gene: -; abundance: -; CDR3aa: CASSYSGTSNSPLHF; CDR3nt: TGTGCCAGCAGTTACTCCGGGACGTCTAATTCACCCCTCCACTTT
v_gene: TRBV28; j_gene: TRBJ2-3; d_gene: -; abundance: few; CDR3aa: CASRVQDTDTQYF; CDR3nt: TGTGCCAGCCGCGTACAGGATACAGATACGCAGTATTTT
v_gene: TRBV7-6; j_gene: TRBJ2-7; d_gene: -; abundance: -; CDR3aa: CASSYRDRSEQYF; CDR3nt: TGTGCCAGCAGCTACAGGGATCGTTCAGAGCAGTACTTC
v_gene: TRBV6-5; j_gene: TRBJ1-4; d_gene: -; abundance: -; CDR3aa: CASSYSRGSGEKLFF; CDR3nt: TGTGCCAGCAGTTACTCAAGGGGGTCGGGTGAAAAACTGTTTTTT
v_gene: TRBV9; j_gene: TRBJ2-1; d_gene: -; abundance: -; CDR3aa: CASSGPSGTYYPGDYNEQFF; CDR3nt: TGTGCCAGCAGCGGACCATCCGGGACATATTACCCAGGGGACTACAATGAGCAGTTCTTC
v_gene: TRBV29-1; j_gene: TRBJ2-5; d_gene: TRBD1; abundance: -; CDR3aa: CSVRTGGSETQYF; CDR3nt: TGCAGCGTAAGGACAGGCGGGTCGGAGACCCAGTACTTC
v_gene: TRBV7-9; j_gene: TRBJ2-2; d_gene: -; abundance: -; CDR3aa: CASSPIWTKMPSGELFF; CDR3nt: TGTGCCAGCAGCCCCATCTGGACAAAAATGCCCTCCGGGGAGCTGTTTTTT
v_gene: TRBV4-2; j_gene: TRBJ2-3; d_gene: TRBD2; abundance: -; CDR3aa: CASSQVAGGGTDTQYF; CDR3nt: TGTGCCAGCAGCCAAGTAGCGGGGGGAGGCACAGATACGCAGTATTTT
v_gene: TRBV20-1; j_gene: TRBJ2-7; d_gene: -; abundance: -; CDR3aa: CSASDRYEQYF; CDR3nt: TGCAGTGCCTCCGACAGGTACGAGCAGTACTTC
v_gene: TRBV28; j_gene: TRBJ1-1; d_gene: -; abundance: -; CDR3aa: CASSYLPRGTEAFF; CDR3nt: TGTGCCAGCAGTTACCTCCCAAGGGGCACTGAAGCTTTCTTT
v_gene: TRBV30; j_gene: TRBJ1-2; d_gene: TRBD1; abundance: -; CDR3aa: CAWSSQGARGGYTF; CDR3nt: TGTGCCTGGAGTTCACAGGGGGCTCGGGGTGGCTACACCTTC